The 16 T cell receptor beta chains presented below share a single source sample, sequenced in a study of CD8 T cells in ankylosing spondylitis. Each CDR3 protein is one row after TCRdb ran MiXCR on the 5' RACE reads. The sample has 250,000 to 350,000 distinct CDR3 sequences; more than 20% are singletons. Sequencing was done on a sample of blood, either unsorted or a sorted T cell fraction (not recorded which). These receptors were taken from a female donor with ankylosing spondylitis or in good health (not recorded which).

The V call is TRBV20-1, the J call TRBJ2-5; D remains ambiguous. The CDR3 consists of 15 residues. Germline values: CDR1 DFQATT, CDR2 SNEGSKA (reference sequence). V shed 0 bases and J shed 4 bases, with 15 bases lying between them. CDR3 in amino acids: CSARDLKRVLETQYF. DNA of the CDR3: TGCAGTGCTAGAGATCTTAAGCGAGTCCTAGAGACCCAGTACTTC.

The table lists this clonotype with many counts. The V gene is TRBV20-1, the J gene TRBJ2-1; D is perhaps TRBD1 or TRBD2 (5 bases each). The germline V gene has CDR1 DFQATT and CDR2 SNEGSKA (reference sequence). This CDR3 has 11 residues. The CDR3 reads CSARGYNEQFF. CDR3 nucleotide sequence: TGCAGCGCGAGGGGTTACAATGAGCAGTTCTTC.

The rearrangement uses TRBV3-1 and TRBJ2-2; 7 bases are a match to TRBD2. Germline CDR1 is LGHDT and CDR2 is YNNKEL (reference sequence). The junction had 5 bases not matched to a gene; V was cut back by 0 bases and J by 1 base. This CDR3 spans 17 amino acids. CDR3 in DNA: TGTGCCAGCAGCCAAGACCTAGCGGTGGGGAACACCGGGGAGCTGTTTTTT. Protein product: CASSQDLAVGNTGELFF.

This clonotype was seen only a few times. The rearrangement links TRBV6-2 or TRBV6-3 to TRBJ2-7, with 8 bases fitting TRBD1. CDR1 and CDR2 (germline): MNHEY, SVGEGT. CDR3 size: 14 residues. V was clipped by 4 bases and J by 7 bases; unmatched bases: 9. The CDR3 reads CASSSGQGMLEQYF. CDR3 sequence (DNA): TGTGCCAGCAGTTCAGGACAGGGTATGTTGGAGCAGTACTTC.

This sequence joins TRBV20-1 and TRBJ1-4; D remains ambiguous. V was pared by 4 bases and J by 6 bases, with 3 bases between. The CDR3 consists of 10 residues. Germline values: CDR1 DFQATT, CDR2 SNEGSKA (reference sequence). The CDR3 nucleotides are TGCAGTGCTATAGATGAAAAACTGTTTTTT. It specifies CSAIDEKLFF.

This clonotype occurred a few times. In DNA, the CDR3 is TGTGCCAGCACCCAGTGGACTAGTTTTCCCCCAGATACGCAGTATTTT. It yields the protein CASTQWTSFPPDTQYF. V usage is TRBV13 and J usage is TRBJ2-3; 7 nucleotides align to TRBD2. CDR1 is PRHDT, CDR2 FYEKMQ, per germline (reference sequence). J lost 4 bases, V lost 7 bases, and 14 bases had no gene match. CDR3 size: 16 residues.

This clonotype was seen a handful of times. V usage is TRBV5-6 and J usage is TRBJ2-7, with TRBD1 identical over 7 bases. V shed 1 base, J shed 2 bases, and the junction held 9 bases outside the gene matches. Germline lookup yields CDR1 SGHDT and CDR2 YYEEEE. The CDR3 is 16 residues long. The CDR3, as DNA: TGTGCCAGCAGCTTGTACCCCGGACAGGTGACCTACGAGCAGTACTTC. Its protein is CASSLYPGQVTYEQYF.

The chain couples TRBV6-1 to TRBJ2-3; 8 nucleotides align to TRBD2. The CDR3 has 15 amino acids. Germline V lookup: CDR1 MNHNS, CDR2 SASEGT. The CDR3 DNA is TGTGCGACGAGGCCACCACTAGCGGCTTCAGATACGCAGTATTTT. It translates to CATRPPLAASDTQYF.

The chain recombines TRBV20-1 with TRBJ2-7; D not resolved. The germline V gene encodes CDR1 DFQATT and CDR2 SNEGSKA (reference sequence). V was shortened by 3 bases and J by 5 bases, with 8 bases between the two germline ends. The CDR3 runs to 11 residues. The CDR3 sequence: CSASISDEQYF. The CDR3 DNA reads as TGCAGTGCTAGCATCTCGGACGAGCAGTACTTC.

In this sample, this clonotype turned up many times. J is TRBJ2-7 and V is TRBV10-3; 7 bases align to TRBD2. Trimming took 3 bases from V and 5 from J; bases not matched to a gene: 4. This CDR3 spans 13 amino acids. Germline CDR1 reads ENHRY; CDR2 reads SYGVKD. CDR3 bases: TGTGCCATCAGTGACGGGAGGAACCACGAGCAGTACTTC. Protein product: CAISDGRNHEQYF.

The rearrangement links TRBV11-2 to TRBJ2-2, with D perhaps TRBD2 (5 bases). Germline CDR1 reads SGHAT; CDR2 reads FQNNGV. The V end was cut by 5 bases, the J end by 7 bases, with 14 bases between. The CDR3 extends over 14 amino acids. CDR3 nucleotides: TGTGCCAGCAGCACCCCCGGACTTCGCGGGGAGCTGTTTTTT. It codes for CASSTPGLRGELFF.

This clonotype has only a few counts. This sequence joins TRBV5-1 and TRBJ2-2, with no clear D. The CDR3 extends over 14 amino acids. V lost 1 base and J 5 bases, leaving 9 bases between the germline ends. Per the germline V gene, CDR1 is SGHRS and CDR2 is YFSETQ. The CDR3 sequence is CASSLRPQTGELFF. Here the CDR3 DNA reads TGCGCCAGCAGCTTGAGACCCCAAACCGGGGAGCTGTTTTTT.

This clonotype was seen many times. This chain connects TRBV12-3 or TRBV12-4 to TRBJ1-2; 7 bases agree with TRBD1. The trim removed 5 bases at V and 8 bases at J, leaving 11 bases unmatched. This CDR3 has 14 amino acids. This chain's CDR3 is CASSIGTDYGGYTF. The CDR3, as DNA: TGTGCCAGCAGTATAGGGACAGATTATGGGGGCTACACCTTC.

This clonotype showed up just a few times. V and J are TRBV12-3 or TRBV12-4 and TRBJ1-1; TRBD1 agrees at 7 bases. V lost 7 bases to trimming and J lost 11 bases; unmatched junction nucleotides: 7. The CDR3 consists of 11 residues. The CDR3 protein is CASNRQGQAFF. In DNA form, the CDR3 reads TGTGCCAGCAACCGACAGGGACAGGCTTTCTTT.

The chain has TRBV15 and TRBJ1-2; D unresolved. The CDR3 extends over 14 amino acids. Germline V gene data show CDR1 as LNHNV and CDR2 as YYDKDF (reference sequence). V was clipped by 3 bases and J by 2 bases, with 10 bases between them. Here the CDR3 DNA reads TGTGCCACCAGCAGTCCGACACTGAACTATGGCTACACCTTC. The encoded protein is CATSSPTLNYGYTF. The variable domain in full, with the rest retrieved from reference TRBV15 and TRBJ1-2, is DAMVIQNPRYQVTQFGKPVTLSCSQTLNHNVMYWYQQKSSQAPKLLFHYYDKDFNNEADTPDNFQSRRPNTSFCFLDIRSPGLGDTAMYLCATSSPTLNYGYTFGSGTRLTVV.

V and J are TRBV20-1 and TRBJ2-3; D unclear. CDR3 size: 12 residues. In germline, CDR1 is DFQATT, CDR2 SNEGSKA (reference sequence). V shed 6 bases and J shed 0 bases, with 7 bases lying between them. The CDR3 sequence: CSAEASTDTQYF. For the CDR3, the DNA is TGCAGTGCGGAAGCTAGCACAGATACGCAGTATTTT.